Below are 21 T cell receptor beta chains sequenced from a single sample in a study of T cell changes during pregnancy in multiple sclerosis. Measured with immunoSEQ multiplex PCR; TCRdb has only the in-frame clones, and not every one. The sample lists around 50,000 clones, about 86% seen once, with about 5% in the top ten. Sequencing used peripheral blood from another person, used as feeder cells. The receptors originated from a human donor whose cells served as feeder cells for cultures in a pregnancy study.

This clone was observed once. The V call is TRBV9, the J call TRBJ2-3; the match to TRBD2 covers 7 bases. V dropped 1 base and J dropped 3; count of bases not matched to a gene: 11. Germline CDR1 reads SGDLS; CDR2 reads YYNGEE. The CDR3 has 17 residues. CDR3 in amino acids: CASSVLIAGPGTDTQYF. CDR3 nucleotide sequence: TGTGCCAGCAGCGTACTTATAGCGGGCCCGGGAACAGATACGCAGTATTTT.

The rearrangement links TRBV18 to TRBJ2-5; TRBD2 is a possible D gene (6 bases). From germline, CDR1 is KGHSH and CDR2 LQKENI. The CDR3 totals 16 residues. V was trimmed by 5 bases and J by 1 base, leaving 17 bases between them. CDR3 coding DNA: TGTGCCAGCTCAGCGGAAGGAGGGGTGGGCCAAGAGACCCAGTACTTC. This sequence encodes CASSAEGGVGQETQYF. The variable domain in full, with the rest retrieved from reference TRBV18 and TRBJ2-5, is NAGVMQNPRHLVRRRGQEARLRCSPMKGHSHVYWYRQLPEEGLKFMVYLQKENIIDESGMPKERFSAEFPKEGPSILRIQQVVRGDSAAYFCASSAEGGVGQETQYFGPGTRLLVL.

The chain combines TRBV2 with TRBJ2-1, with D possibly TRBD1 on 6 matching bases. This CDR3 spans 18 amino acids. Germline values: CDR1 SNHLY, CDR2 FYNNEI. V was shortened by 0 bases and J by 4 bases, with 19 bases between the two germline ends. CDR3 sequence (DNA): TGTGCCAGCAGTGAAGCGCTTCTAACAGGGTTCTCGTACAATGAGCAGTTCTTC. It is translated as CASSEALLTGFSYNEQFF. Variable domain in full (rest from reference TRBV2 and TRBJ2-1): EPEVTQTPSHQVTQMGQEVILRCVPISNHLYFYWYRQILGQKVEFLVSFYNNEISEKSEIFDDQFSVERPDGSNFTLKIRSTKLEDSAMYFCASSEALLTGFSYNEQFFGPGTRLTVL.

The chain links TRBV9 to TRBJ2-1, with 9 bases that match TRBD1. Unmatched junction bases numbered 5, after V lost 0 bases and J lost 4 bases. Germline lookup yields CDR1 SGDLS and CDR2 YYNGEE. This CDR3 comprises 16 residues. The DNA of the CDR3 is TGTGCCAGCAGCGTAGGGGGGACAGGGCCTTACAATGAGCAGTTCTTC. Translated: CASSVGGTGPYNEQFF.

The chain employs TRBV5-1 and TRBJ2-5; no reliable D call. V was shortened by 2 bases and J by 2 bases, with 7 bases between the two germline ends. Looked up from germline, CDR1 is SGHRS and CDR2 is YFSETQ. The CDR3 runs 13 residues. In nucleotides, the CDR3 is TGCGCCAGCAGCTTCCAGGCTCAAGAGACCCAGTACTTC. The encoded protein is CASSFQAQETQYF. The complete variable domain, with remaining parts taken from reference TRBV5-1 and TRBJ2-5, reads KAGVTQTPRYLIKTRGQQVTLSCSPISGHRSVSWYQQTPGQGLQFLFEYFSETQRNKGNFPGRFSGRQFSNSRSEMNVSTLELGDSALYLCASSFQAQETQYFGPGTRLLVL.

The CDR3 region is CASSASQGHLNPSTEAFF. CDR3 bases: TGTGCCAGCAGTGCCTCACAGGGACACTTAAATCCGAGCACTGAAGCTTTCTTT. The J gene is TRBJ1-1, the V gene TRBV28, with D tentatively TRBD1 (6 bases). Germline loops: CDR1 MDHEN, CDR2 SYDVKM. V lost 5 bases and J 4 bases, leaving 26 bases between the germline ends. The CDR3 length is 18 residues. The full variable domain, with the rest looked up from reference TRBV28 and TRBJ1-1, is DVKVTQSSRYLVKRTGEKVFLECVQDMDHENMFWYRQDPGLGLRLIYFSYDVKMKEKGDIPEGYSVSREKKERFSLILESASTNQTSMYLCASSASQGHLNPSTEAFFGQGTRLTVV.

The chain couples TRBV9 to TRBJ2-5; D is unclear. The CDR3 consists of 15 residues. V lost 0 bases and J lost 4, with 13 bases in between. Germline V gene lookup returns CDR1 SGDLS and CDR2 YYNGEE. The chain's CDR3 is CASSVGPTEGETQYF. CDR3 in DNA: TGTGCCAGCAGCGTAGGACCCACCGAAGGAGAGACCCAGTACTTC. Filled out from reference TRBV9 and TRBJ2-5, the complete variable domain reads DSGVTQTPKHLITATGQRVTLRCSPRSGDLSVYWYQQSLDQGLQFLIQYYNGEERAKGNILERFSAQQFPDLHSELNLSSLELGDSALYFCASSVGPTEGETQYFGPGTRLLVL.

The V call is TRBV7-9, the J call TRBJ1-4; D remains ambiguous. The CDR3 is 17 residues long. CDR1 is SEHNR and CDR2 is FQNEAQ in the germline V gene (reference sequence). V lost 0 bases and J 2 bases, leaving 13 bases between the germline ends. The CDR3 region has the DNA TGTGCCAGCAGCTTAGCTGTGGGCGATAGGACTAATGAAAAACTGTTTTTT. Translating it yields CASSLAVGDRTNEKLFF.

The rearrangement uses TRBV7-9 and TRBJ2-5; 9 bases map to TRBD1. The length of the CDR3 is 15 residues. Germline V gene data show CDR1 as SEHNR and CDR2 as FQNEAQ (reference sequence). V lost 5 bases and J lost 4; bases outside the gene matches: 8. DNA of the CDR3: TGTGCCAGCAGCGCCGGGACAGGGCCGTCAGAGACCCAGTACTTC. The encoded protein is CASSAGTGPSETQYF.

In regard to this clone: The germline gene is not matched at one end of the junction; a read error may be the cause. The V and J genes are TRBV29-1 and TRBJ1-1, with D possibly matching TRBD1 (6 bases). The germline V gene encodes CDR1 SQVTM and CDR2 ANQGSEA. The CDR3 runs 14 residues. The CDR3: CSVEVTGPGAEAFF. The DNA of the CDR3 is TGCAGCGTGGAAGTGACAGGACCCGGGGCTGAAGCTTTCTTT.

The V gene is TRBV29-1, the J gene TRBJ2-1, with 7 bases fitting TRBD2. The CDR3 sequence is 17 residues long. The ends lost 3 bases at V and 4 bases at J; junction bases unmatched: 15. Germline values: CDR1 SQVTM, CDR2 ANQGSEA. This chain's CDR3 is CSVDIVIREARYNEQFF. DNA of the CDR3: TGCAGCGTTGATATCGTAATCCGGGAGGCTCGTTACAATGAGCAGTTCTTC.

The V and J genes are TRBV5-1 and TRBJ2-2; 8 bases map to TRBD1. Germline trimming cut 4 bases from V and 4 bases from J; bases unmatched to any gene: 6. In germline, CDR1 is SGHRS, CDR2 YFSETQ. The CDR3 is 15 amino acids. DNA of the CDR3: TGCGCCAGCAGCCTCCGGACAGGGAGCACCGGGGAGCTGTTTTTT. Its protein is CASSLRTGSTGELFF.

This chain joins TRBV10-3 and TRBJ2-3, with TRBD2 matching over 10 bases. The CDR3 loop spans 15 amino acids. Germline CDR1 and CDR2: ENHRY and SYGVKD. After removal of 5 bases from V and 3 bases from J, the junction contained 5 bases not matched to a gene. The DNA of the CDR3 is TGTGCCATCAGTACCATAGCGGGAGGAACAGATACGCAGTATTTT. This gives the protein CAISTIAGGTDTQYF.

The rearrangement joins TRBV7-6 to TRBJ1-1, with TRBD1 matching over 7 bases. The CDR3 is 14 amino acids. Germline loops: CDR1 SGHVS, CDR2 FNYEAQ. V lost 4 bases to trimming and J lost 2 bases; unmatched junction nucleotides: 4. CDR3 DNA sequence: TGTGCCAGCAGCTCGGACAGGATAAACACTGAAGCTTTCTTT. Translation gives CASSSDRINTEAFF.

V is TRBV15 and J is TRBJ2-5; perhaps D is TRBD1 or TRBD2 (5 bases each). CDR3 length: 12 residues. The germline CDR1 and CDR2 sequences are LNHNV and YYDKDF (reference sequence). Trimming removed 10 bases at V and 7 bases at J, with 16 bases between. CDR3 DNA sequence: TGTGCCAGCTCCGGGACGGAAAGGACCCAGTACTTC. Its protein is CASSGTERTQYF.

This clone was detected once. This sample includes further DNA sequences coding for the same CDR3. The chain uses TRBV7-3 and TRBJ2-7; the match to TRBD2 covers 10 bases. J gave up 2 bases and V 5 bases, and 3 bases lay outside the gene matches. CDR3 length equals 14 residues. The germline gives CDR1 SGHTA, CDR2 FQGTGA. CDR3 DNA sequence: TGTGCCAGCAGCATAGCGGGGGGACCCTACGAGCAGTACTTC. Protein product: CASSIAGGPYEQYF.

J is TRBJ2-1 and V is TRBV10-1, with D hard to call. The CDR3 has 14 amino acids. Germline values: CDR1 WNHNN, CDR2 SYGVQD (reference sequence). The V gene lost 0 bases and the J gene lost 10 bases, with 13 bases spanning the gap. CDR3 amino acids: CASSESSESEEQFF. CDR3 nucleotides: TGCGCCAGCAGTGAGTCCTCGGAGTCGGAGGAGCAGTTCTTC.

This chain joins TRBV6-6 and TRBJ1-2; TRBD1 matches 9 bases. CDR1 and CDR2 (germline): MNHNY, SVGAGI (reference sequence). The trim removed 5 bases at V and 4 bases at J, leaving 8 bases unmatched. This CDR3 has 15 amino acids. CDR3 amino acids: CASSVTDRGTYGYTF. The CDR3 region has the DNA TGTGCCAGCAGTGTCACGGACAGGGGTACCTATGGCTACACCTTC.

As DNA, the CDR3 is TGTGCCAGCAGCTTAGACCCGAGCTCCTACGAGCAGTACTTC. It encodes CASSLDPSSYEQYF. The V call is TRBV7-3, the J call TRBJ2-7; D is undetermined. The CDR3 loop spans 14 amino acids. Deletions cut 2 bases from V and 0 bases from J, with 8 bases between. Germline V lookup: CDR1 SGHTA, CDR2 FQGTGA.

This rearrangement joins TRBV2 to TRBJ2-1; 11 nucleotides match TRBD2. This CDR3 spans 15 amino acids. J gave up 7 bases and V 6 bases, and 8 bases lay outside the gene matches. Per germline, CDR1 SNHLY and CDR2 FYNNEI. CDR3 loop: CASRDLAGGLNEQFF. DNA of the CDR3: TGTGCCAGCAGAGACTTAGCGGGGGGGCTAAATGAGCAGTTCTTC. The entire variable domain, with the rest obtained from reference TRBV2 and TRBJ2-1, is as follows: EPEVTQTPSHQVTQMGQEVILRCVPISNHLYFYWYRQILGQKVEFLVSFYNNEISEKSEIFDDQFSVERPDGSNFTLKIRSTKLEDSAMYFCASRDLAGGLNEQFFGPGTRLTVL.

This chain links TRBV29-1 with TRBJ1-2, with D perhaps TRBD1 (6 bases). Trimming cost V 4 bases and J 7 bases, with 19 bases left between them. The CDR3 is 14 amino acids. CDR1 SQVTM and CDR2 ANQGSEA come from the germline V gene. The CDR3 nucleotides read TGCAGCGTTGCATCTACCCTCGGACAGCTTGGCTACACCTTC. Translating it yields CSVASTLGQLGYTF.